This T cell receptor (beta chain) was identified during a study of blood T cells in healthy people across ages. The CDR3 loop spans 15 amino acids. Germline V gives CDR1 MNHNY, CDR2 SVGAGI (reference sequence). V dropped 4 bases and J dropped 9; count of bases not matched to a gene: 12. PCR was performed a second time for about 7 to 11 cycles using a sample-barcoded 5' primer and a J-beta primer mix. TCRdb processed the 5' RACE reads anew with MiXCR; each CDR3 protein has one entry. This table holds some 700,000 distinct CDR3 sequences, 22% found once. The chain has TRBV6-6 and TRBJ2-1; TRBD2 matches at 7 bases. This sequence was found in an older man in good health. The sample comprised blood. Written as DNA, the CDR3 is TGTGCCAGCAGTTCCGTCGACACGGGAGGTACTGAGCAGTTCTTC. Translating gives CASSSVDTGGTEQFF.